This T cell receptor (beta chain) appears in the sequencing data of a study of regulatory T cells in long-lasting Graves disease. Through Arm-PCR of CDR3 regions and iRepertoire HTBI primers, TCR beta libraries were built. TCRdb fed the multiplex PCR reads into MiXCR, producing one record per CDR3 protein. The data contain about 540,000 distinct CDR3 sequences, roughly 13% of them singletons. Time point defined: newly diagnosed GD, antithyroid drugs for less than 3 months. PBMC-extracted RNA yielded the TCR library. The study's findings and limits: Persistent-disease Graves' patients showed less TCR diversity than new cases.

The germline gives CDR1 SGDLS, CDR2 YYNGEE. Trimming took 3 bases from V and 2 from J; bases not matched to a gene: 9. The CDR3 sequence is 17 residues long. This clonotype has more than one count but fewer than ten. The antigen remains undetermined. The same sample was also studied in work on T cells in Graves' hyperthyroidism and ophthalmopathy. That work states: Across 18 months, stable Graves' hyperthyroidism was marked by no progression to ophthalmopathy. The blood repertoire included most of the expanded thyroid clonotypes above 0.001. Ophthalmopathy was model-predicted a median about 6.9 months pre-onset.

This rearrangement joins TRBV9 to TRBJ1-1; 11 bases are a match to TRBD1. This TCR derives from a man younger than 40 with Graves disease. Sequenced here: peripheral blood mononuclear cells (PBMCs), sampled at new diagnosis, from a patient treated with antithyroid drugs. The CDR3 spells CASSGIWDRGGNTEAFF. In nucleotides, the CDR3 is TGTGCCAGCAGCGGGATCTGGGACAGGGGGGGTAACACTGAAGCTTTCTTT. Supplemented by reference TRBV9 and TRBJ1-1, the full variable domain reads DSGVTQTPKHLITATGQRVTLRCSPRSGDLSVYWYQQSLDQGLQFLIQYYNGEERAKGNILERFSAQQFPDLHSELNLSSLELGDSALYFCASSGIWDRGGNTEAFFGQGTRLTVV.